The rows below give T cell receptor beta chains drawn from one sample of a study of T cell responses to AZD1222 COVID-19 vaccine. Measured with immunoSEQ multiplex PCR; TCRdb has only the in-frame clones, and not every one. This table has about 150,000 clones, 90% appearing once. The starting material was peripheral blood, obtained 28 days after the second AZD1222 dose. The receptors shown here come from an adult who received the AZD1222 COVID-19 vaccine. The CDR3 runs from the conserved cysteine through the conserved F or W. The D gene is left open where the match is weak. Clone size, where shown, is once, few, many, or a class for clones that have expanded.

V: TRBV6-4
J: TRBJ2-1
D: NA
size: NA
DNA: TGTGCCAGCAGTGACGACAGGTTGAACTACAATGAGCAGTTCTTC
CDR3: CASSDDRLNYNEQFF

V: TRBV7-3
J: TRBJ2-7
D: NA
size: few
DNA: TGTGCCAGCAGCCCCGGGCCCACAACCACGAAGCAGTACTTC
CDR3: CASSPGPTTTKQYF

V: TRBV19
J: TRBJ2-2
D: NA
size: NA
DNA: TGTGCCAGTAGTCAGCAGCCCAAACCCACCGGGGAGCTGTTTTTT
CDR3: CASSQQPKPTGELFF

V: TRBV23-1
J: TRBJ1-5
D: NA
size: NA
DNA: TGCGCCAGCAGTCAATCGAGCCAGATCAATCAGCCCCAGCATTTT
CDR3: CASSQSSQINQPQHF

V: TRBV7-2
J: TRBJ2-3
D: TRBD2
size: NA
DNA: TGTGCCAGCGGACTAGCGGGCACAGATACGCAGTATTTT
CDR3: CASGLAGTDTQYF

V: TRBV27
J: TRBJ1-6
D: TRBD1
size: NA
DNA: TGTGCCAGCTCCCGGTCCGGGACAGGGGGGAGCAATTCACCCCTCCACTTT
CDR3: CASSRSGTGGSNSPLHF

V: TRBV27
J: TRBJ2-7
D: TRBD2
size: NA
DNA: TGTGCCAGCAGCCATACCACGAGCGGGAGTTACGAGCAGTACTTC
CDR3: CASSHTTSGSYEQYF

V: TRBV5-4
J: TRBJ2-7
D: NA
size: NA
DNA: TGTGCCAGCAGCTTGAGTCCAGGGTTCTACGAGCAGTACTTC
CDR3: CASSLSPGFYEQYF

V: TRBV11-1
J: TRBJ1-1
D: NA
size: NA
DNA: TGTGCCAGCAGCCCTACCCGGGTCACTGAAGCTTTCTTT
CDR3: CASSPTRVTEAFF

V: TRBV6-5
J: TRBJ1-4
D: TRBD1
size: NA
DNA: TGTGCCAGCAGTTACTCGGGACAGGTGGCTGAAAAACTGTTTTTT
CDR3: CASSYSGQVAEKLFF

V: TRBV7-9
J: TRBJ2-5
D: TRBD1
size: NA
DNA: TGTGCCAGCAGCTCCCGGACAGGGCAAGAGACCCAGTACTTC
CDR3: CASSSRTGQETQYF

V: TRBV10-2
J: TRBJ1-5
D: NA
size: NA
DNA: TGCGCCAGCAGTGACCGGGTTGAGCAGCCCCAGCATTTT
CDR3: CASSDRVEQPQHF

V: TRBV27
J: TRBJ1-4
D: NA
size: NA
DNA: TGTGCCAGCAGTTTATTACGGGGTCCGACGGCAACTAATGAAAAACTGTTTTTT
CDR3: CASSLLRGPTATNEKLFF

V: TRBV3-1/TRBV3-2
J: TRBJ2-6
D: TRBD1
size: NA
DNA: TGTGCCAGCAGCCTCACAGGGGCTGGGGCCAACGTCCTGACTTTC
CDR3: CASSLTGAGANVLTF

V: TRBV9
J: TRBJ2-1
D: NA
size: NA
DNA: TGTGCCAGCAGCCCAAACCGGGAATTACCCTACAATGAGCAGTTCTTC
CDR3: CASSPNRELPYNEQFF

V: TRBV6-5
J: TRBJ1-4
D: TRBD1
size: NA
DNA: TGTGCCAGCAACTACAGGGGGCCTGAAAAACTGTTTTTT
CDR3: CASNYRGPEKLFF

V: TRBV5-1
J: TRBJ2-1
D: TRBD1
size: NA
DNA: TGCGCCAGCAGCAACTACCCGACAGGGAGCTCCTACAATGAGCAGTTCTTC
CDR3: CASSNYPTGSSYNEQFF

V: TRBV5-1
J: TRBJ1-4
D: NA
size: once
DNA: TGCGCCAGCAGCTTTTTCACAGGTGAAAAACTGTTTTTT
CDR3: CASSFFTGEKLFF

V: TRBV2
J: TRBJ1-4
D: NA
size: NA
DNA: TGTGCCAGCAGCAGAGACAGAACTAATGAAAAACTGTTTTTT
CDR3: CASSRDRTNEKLFF

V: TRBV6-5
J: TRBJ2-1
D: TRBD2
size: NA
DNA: TGTGCCAGCAGTATTGGACTAGCGGGAGAGCAGTTCTTC
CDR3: CASSIGLAGEQFF

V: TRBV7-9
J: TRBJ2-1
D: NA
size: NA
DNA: TGTGCCAGCAGCTTAGTTAGTTTGCAATCGCATGAGCAGTTCTTC
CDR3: CASSLVSLQSHEQFF

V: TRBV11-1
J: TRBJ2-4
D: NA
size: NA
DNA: TGTGCCAGCAGCTTAGGACCCGTAGGGGGAAACATTCAGTACTTC
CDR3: CASSLGPVGGNIQYF

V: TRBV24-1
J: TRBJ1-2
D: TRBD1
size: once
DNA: TGTGCCACCAGTGAACCCGGGACAGGACCCAACTTC
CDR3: CATSEPGTGPNF

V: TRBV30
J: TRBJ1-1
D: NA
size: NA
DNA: TGTGCCTGGAGTTCCTGGGCCCGAGGAGCTTTCTTT
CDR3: CAWSSWARGAFF

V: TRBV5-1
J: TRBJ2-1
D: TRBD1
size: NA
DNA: TGCGCCAGCAGCTCCCGGACAGGGGGGCGTGAGCAGTTCTTC
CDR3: CASSSRTGGREQFF

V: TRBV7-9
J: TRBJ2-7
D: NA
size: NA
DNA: TGTGCCAGCAGCTTAGATGGGGACGAGCAGTACTTC
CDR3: CASSLDGDEQYF

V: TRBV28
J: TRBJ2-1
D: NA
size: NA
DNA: TGTGCCAGCACCCCTTTTAAGGGGGGTGGGCCCATTGAGCAGTTCTTC
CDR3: CASTPFKGGGPIEQFF

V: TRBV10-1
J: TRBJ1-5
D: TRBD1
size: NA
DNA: TGCGCCAGCAGTCCTCGAGGACAGGGTGTCAGGAACGTGGGTCAGCCCCAGCATTTT
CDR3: CASSPRGQGVRNVGQPQHF

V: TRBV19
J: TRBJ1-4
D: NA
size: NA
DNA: TGTGCCAGTAGTATTCGTCCACCATCTAATGAAAAACTGTTTTTT
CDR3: CASSIRPPSNEKLFF

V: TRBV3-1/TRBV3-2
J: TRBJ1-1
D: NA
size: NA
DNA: TGTGCCAGCAGCCAACTAAGACAGGCCAGCCACCGGAACACTGAAGCTTTCTTT
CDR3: CASSQLRQASHRNTEAFF

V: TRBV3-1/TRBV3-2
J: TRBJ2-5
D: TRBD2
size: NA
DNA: TGTGCCAGCAGCCAAGTCGGTAGCGGGAGGCTGGGGGAGACCCAGTACTTC
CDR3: CASSQVGSGRLGETQYF

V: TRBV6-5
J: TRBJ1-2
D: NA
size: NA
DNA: TGTGCCAGCAGTTACGGGACAACACGTAACTATGGCTACACCTTC
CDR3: CASSYGTTRNYGYTF

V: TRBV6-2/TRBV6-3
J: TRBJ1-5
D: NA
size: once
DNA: TGTGCCAGCAGTTACGTGGGTAATCAGCCCCAGCATTTT
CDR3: CASSYVGNQPQHF

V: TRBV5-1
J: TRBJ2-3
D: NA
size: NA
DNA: TGCGCCAGCAGCGGGGGGCAGAAAAGAAATACAGATACGCAGTATTTT
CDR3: CASSGGQKRNTDTQYF

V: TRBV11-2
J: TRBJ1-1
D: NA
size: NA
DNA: TGTGCCAGCAGCTTAGTAGGGGGATTGAACACTGAAGCTTTCTTT
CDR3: CASSLVGGLNTEAFF

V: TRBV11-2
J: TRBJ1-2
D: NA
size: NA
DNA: TGTGCCAGCACCCAGTTGGGGTACGGCTACACCTTC
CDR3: CASTQLGYGYTF

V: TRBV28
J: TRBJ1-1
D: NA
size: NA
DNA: TGTGCCAGCAGTTTTTATGGGCAGGGGCGTGAAGGAGACACTGAAGCTTTCTTT
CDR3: CASSFYGQGREGDTEAFF

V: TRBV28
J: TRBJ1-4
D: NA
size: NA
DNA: TGTGCCACCACGGCTCCAAACGGTGAAAAACTGTTTTTT
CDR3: CATTAPNGEKLFF

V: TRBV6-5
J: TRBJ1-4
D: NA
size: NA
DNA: TGTGCCAGCAGTTACTCGGGCGGGGCGGAGGAAAAACTGTTTTTT
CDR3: CASSYSGGAEEKLFF

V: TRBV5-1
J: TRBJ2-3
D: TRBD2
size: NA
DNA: TGCGCCAGCAGCTTGGCCCTAGCGGGGGGCACAGATACGCAGTATTTT
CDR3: CASSLALAGGTDTQYF

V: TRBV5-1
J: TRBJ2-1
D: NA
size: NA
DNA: TGCGCCAGCAGCTTGGGCGGGGCAGGAGGGAATGAGCAGTTCTTC
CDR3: CASSLGGAGGNEQFF

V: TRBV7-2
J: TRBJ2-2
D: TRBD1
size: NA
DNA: TGTGCCAGCAGCTTAGTAACAGGGGCGGGCGGGGAGCTGTTTTTT
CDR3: CASSLVTGAGGELFF

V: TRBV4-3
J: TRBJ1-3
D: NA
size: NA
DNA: TGCGCCAGCAGCCTTGAATACTCCCCAAGGGACACCATATATTTT
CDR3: CASSLEYSPRDTIYF

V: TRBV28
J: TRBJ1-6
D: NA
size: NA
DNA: TGTGCCAGCAGTTACCGGGGGTTTAATTCACCCCTCCACTTT
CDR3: CASSYRGFNSPLHF

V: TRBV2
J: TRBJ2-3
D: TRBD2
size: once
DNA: TGTGCCAGCATCGGACTAGCGACGGTAGGCACAGATACGCAGTATTTT
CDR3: CASIGLATVGTDTQYF

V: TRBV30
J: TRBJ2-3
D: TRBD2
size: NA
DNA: TGTGCCTGGATCCCAGCTAGCGGGGTCCCAGATACGCAGTATTTT
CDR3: CAWIPASGVPDTQYF

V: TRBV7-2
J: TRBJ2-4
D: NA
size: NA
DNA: TGTGCCAGCAGCTTAGGGCAGGGAATCAGGGCCAAAAACATTCAGTACTTC
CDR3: CASSLGQGIRAKNIQYF